This TCR beta chain derives from a study of blood T cell repertoires in COVID-19. Study-level information: The origin of the acute and convalescent COVID-19 samples was the United States, Italy and Spain.

Source study methods: Amplification of reference gene primers was used by the study to estimate nucleated cell counts. This table comes from immunoSEQ multiplex PCR, and its TCRdb copy is limited to in-frame clones, with some not included. Clonal size and the V and J genes are those of that table, whereas D and trimming came from the DNA. The data show tens of thousands of clones, roughly 80% seen once. The CDR3 runs to 14 residues. Trimming took 3 bases from V and 5 from J; bases not matched to a gene: 4. The germline CDR1 and CDR2 sequences are ENHRY and SYGVKD. The TCR sequence derives from a human donor in a cohort sampled during active COVID-19. Sequencing was performed on peripheral blood. The gene calls are TRBV10-3 and TRBJ2-3, with 8 nucleotides matching TRBD1. The CDR3 region has the DNA TGTGCCATCAGTGATGTACAGGGGGTAGATACGCAGTATTTT. Protein product: CAISDVQGVDTQYF.